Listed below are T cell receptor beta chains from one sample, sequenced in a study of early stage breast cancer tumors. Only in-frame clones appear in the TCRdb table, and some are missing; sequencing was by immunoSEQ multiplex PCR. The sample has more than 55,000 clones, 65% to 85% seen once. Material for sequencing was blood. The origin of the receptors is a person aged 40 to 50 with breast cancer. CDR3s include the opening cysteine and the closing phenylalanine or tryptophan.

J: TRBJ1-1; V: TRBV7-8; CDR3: CASTLDLDLTEAFF
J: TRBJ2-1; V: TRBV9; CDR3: CASSVVGEGSIEQFF
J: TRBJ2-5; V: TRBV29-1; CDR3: CSAGDETQYF
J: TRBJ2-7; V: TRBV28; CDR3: CASSYVLINEQYF
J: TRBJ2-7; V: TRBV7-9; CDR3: CASSTERETYEQYF
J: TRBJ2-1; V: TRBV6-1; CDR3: CASTSDRGWLAKFF
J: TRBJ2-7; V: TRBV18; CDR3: CASSKGTSGYEQYF
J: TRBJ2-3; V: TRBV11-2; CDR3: CATTGLAGRHTQYF
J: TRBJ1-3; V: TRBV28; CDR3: CASSADGSSGNTIYF
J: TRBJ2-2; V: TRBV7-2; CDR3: CASSFDRGPTGELFF
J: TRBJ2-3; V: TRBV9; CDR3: CASSVAASSSTDTQYF
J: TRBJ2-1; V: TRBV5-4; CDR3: CASSLGRDSSYNEQFF
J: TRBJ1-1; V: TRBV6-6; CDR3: CASSYFRGTEAFF
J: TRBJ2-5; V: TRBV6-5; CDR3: CASSYSQGTQETQYF
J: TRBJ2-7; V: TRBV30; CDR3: CAWSVQSYEQYF
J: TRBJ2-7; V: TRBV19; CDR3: CASSAGLAVLEQYF
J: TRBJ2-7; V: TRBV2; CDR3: CASIRGGQSTGEQYF
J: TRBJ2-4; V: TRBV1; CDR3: CTSSQVRCDKNIQYF
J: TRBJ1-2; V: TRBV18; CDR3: CASSPDSSMNYGYTF
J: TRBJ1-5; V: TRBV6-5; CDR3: CASSYYAVGSNQPQHF
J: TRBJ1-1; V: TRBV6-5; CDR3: CASSSGTGEGTEAFF
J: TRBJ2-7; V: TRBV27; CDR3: CASSISGGPGYEQYF
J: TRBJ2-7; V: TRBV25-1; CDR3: CASSPLGQGADEQYF
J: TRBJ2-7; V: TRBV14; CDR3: CASRLTGQGGYEQYF
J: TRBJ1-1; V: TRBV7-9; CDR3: CASSLKGDREAFF
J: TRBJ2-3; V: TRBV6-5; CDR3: CASSYSSRYTDTQYF
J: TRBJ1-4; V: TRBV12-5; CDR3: CASGLGPTNEKLFF
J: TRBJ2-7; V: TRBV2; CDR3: CASRGTGGEQYF